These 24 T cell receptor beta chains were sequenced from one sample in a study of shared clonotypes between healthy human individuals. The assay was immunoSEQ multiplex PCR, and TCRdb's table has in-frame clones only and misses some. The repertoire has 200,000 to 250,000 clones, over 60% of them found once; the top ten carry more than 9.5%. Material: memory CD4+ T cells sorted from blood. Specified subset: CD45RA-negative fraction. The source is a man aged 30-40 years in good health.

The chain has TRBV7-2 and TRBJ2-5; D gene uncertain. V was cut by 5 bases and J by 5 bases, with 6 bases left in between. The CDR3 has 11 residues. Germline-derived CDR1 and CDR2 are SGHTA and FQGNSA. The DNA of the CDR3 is TGTGCCAGCAGCCCGCGGGAGACCCAGTACTTC. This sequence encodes CASSPRETQYF.

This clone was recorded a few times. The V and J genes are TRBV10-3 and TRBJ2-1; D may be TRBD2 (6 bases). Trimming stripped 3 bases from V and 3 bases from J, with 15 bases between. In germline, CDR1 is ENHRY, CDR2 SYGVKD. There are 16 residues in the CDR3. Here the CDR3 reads CAISDIAGSGYNEQFF. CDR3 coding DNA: TGTGCCATCAGTGATATCGCGGGATCGGGCTACAATGAGCAGTTCTTC.

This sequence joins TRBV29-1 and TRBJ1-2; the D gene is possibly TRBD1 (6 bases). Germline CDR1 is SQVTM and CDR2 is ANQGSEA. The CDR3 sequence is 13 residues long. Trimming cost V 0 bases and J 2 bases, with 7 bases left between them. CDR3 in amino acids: CSVEERGNYGYTF. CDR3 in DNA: TGCAGCGTTGAAGAGAGGGGGAACTATGGCTACACCTTC.

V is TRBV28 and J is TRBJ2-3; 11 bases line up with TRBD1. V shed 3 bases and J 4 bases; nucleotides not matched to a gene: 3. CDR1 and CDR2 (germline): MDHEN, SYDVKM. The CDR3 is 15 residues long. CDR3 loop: CASSFRTGGADTQYF. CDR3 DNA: TGTGCCAGCAGTTTCCGGACAGGGGGCGCAGATACGCAGTATTTT. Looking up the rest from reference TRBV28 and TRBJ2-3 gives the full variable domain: DVKVTQSSRYLVKRTGEKVFLECVQDMDHENMFWYRQDPGLGLRLIYFSYDVKMKEKGDIPEGYSVSREKKERFSLILESASTNQTSMYLCASSFRTGGADTQYFGPGTRLTVL.

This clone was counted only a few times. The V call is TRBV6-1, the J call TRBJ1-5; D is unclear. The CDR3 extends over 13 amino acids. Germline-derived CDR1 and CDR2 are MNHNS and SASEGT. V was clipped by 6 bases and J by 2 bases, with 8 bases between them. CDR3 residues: CASSHEGNQPQHF. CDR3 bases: TGTGCCAGCAGCCACGAGGGCAATCAGCCCCAGCATTTT.

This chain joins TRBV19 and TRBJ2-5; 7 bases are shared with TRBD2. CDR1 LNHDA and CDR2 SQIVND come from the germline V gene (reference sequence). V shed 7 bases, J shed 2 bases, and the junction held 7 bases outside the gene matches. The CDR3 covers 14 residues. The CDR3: CASNSWGGQETQYF. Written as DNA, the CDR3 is TGTGCCAGTAACTCGTGGGGGGGACAAGAGACCCAGTACTTC.

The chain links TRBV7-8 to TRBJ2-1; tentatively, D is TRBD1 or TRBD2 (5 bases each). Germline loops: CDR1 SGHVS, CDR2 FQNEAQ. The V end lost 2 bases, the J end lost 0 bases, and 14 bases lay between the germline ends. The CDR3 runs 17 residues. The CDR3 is CASSLFFAGSSYNEQFF. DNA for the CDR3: TGTGCCAGCAGCTTATTTTTCGCAGGGAGCTCCTACAATGAGCAGTTCTTC.

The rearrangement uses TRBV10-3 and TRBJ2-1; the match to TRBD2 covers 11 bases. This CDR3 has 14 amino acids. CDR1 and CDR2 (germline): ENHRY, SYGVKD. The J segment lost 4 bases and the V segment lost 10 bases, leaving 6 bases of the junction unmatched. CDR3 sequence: CATETSGKYNEQFF. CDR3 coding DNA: TGTGCCACCGAGACTAGCGGGAAATACAATGAGCAGTTCTTC.

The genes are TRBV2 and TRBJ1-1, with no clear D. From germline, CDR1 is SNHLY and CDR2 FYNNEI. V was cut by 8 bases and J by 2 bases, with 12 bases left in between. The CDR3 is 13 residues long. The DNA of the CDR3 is TGTGCCAGCCCGACGGGTCGCAACACTGAAGCTTTCTTT. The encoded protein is CASPTGRNTEAFF.

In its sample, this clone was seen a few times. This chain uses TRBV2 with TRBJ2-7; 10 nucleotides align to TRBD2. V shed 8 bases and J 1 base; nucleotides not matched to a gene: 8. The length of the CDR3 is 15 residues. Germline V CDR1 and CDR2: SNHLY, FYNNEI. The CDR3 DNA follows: TGTGCCAGCTGCTCCCGGACTAGCGGTTCCTACGAGCAGTACTTC. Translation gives CASCSRTSGSYEQYF.

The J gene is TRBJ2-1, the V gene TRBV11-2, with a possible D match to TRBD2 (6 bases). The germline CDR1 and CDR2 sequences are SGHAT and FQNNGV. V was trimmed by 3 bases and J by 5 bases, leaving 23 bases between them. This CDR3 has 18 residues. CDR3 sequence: CASSFFLPGGILNNEQFF. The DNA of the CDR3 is TGTGCCAGCAGCTTTTTCCTCCCCGGCGGGATCCTTAACAATGAGCAGTTCTTC.

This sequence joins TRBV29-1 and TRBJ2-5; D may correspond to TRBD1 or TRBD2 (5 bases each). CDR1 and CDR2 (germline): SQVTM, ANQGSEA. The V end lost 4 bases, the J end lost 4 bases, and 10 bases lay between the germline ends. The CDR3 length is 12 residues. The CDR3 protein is CSVVAGRETQYF. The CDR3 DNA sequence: TGCAGCGTTGTGGCAGGGAGAGAGACCCAGTACTTC.

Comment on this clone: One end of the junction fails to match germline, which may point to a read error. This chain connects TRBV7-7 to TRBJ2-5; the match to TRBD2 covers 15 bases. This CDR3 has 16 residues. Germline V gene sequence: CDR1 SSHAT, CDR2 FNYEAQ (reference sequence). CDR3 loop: CASSFGLAGGAETQYF. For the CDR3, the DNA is TGTGCTAGCAGCTTCGGACTAGCGGGAGGGGCGGAGACCCAGTACTTC.

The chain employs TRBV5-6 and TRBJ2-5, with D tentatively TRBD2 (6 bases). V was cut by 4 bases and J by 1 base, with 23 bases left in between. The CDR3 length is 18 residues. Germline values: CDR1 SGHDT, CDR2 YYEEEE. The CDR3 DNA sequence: TGTGCCAGCAGCCTGGGCCTCAATAGCGGAAGTTCCCAAGAGACCCAGTACTTC. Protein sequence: CASSLGLNSGSSQETQYF.

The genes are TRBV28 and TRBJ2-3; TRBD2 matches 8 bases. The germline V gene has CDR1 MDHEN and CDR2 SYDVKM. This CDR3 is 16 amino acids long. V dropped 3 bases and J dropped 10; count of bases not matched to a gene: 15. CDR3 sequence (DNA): TGTGCCAGCAGTTTTAACCCAGCGGGAGACTTGGGTGCGCAGTATTTT. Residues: CASSFNPAGDLGAQYF. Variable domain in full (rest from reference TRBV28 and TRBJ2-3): DVKVTQSSRYLVKRTGEKVFLECVQDMDHENMFWYRQDPGLGLRLIYFSYDVKMKEKGDIPEGYSVSREKKERFSLILESASTNQTSMYLCASSFNPAGDLGAQYFGPGTRLTVL.

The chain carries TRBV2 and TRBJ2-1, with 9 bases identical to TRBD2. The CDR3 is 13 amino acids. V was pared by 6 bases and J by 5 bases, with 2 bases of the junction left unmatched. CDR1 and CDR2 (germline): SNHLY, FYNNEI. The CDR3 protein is CASRLAGNNEQFF. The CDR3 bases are TGTGCCAGCAGACTAGCGGGCAACAATGAGCAGTTCTTC.

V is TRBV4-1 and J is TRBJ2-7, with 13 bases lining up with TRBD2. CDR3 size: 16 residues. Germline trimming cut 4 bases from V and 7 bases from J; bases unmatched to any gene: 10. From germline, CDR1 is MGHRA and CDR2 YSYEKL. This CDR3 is CASSPRTSGSPREQYF. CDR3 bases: TGCGCCAGCAGCCCCAGGACTAGCGGGAGTCCGAGGGAGCAGTACTTC.

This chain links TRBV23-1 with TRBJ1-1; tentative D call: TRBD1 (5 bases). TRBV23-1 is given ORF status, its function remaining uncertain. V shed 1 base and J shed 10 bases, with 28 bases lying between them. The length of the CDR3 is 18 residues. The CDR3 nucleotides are TGCGCCAGCAGTCAATTGGGGTTAGAACAGGCAACCTACCGAGGAGCTTTCTTT. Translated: CASSQLGLEQATYRGAFF.

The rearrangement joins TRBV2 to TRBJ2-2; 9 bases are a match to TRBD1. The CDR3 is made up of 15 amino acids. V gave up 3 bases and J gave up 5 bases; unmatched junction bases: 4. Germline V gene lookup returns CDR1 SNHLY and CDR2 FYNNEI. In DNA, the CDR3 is TGTGCCAGCAGTGAGACAGGGGGATGGACCGGGGAGCTGTTTTTT. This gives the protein CASSETGGWTGELFF.

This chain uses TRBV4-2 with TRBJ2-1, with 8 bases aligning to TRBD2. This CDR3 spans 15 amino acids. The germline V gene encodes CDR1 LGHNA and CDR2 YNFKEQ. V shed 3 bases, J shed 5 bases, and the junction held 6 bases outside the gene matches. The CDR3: CASSHGTSRDNEQFF. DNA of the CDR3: TGTGCCAGCAGCCACGGGACTAGTCGGGACAATGAGCAGTTCTTC.

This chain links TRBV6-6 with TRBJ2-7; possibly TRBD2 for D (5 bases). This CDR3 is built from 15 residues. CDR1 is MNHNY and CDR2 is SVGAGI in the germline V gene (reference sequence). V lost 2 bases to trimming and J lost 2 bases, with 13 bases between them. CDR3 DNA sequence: TGTGCCAGCAGTTACGGCGGACTGGGGACCTACGAGCAGTACTTC. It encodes CASSYGGLGTYEQYF.

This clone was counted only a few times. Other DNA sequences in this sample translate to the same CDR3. The CDR3 protein is CSASQETQYF. CDR3 DNA sequence: TGCAGTGCTAGCCAAGAGACCCAGTACTTC. This chain links TRBV20-1 with TRBJ2-5; no reliable D call. This CDR3 comprises 10 residues. Germline V gives CDR1 DFQATT, CDR2 SNEGSKA (reference sequence). V shed 3 bases and J shed 1 base, with 0 bases lying between them.

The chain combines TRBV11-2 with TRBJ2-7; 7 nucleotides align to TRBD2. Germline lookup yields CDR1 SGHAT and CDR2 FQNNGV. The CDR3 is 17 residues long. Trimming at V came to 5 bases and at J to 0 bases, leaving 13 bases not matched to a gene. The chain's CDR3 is CASSVRPGGLSSYEQYF. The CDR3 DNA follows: TGTGCCAGCAGCGTACGTCCGGGAGGCCTTAGCTCCTACGAGCAGTACTTC.

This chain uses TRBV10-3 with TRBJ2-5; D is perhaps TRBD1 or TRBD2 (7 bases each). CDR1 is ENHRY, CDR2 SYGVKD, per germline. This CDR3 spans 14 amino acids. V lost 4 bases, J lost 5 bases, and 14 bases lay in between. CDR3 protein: CAISVQGGGETQYF. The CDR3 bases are TGTGCCATCAGTGTCCAGGGGGGAGGGGAGACCCAGTACTTC.